The 8 T cell receptor beta chains below come from one sample, sequenced in a study of tumor-infiltrating lymphocytes in primary liver carcinoma. The template, around 540 ng total RNA, yielded TCR beta cDNA made with a constant-region primer. Amplification in three nested multiplex PCR rounds with slightly modified ARM-PCR gave rise to TCR beta libraries. The two initial PCR rounds, around 11 cycles each, used TRBV1-TRBV30 forward and C-beta reverse primers. TCRdb used MiXCR to reprocess the multiplex PCR reads, holding one entry per CDR3 protein. In the table there are approximately 300,000 distinct CDR3 sequences, about 62% of which are singletons. Germline DNA was also extracted, with blood RNA taken from unsorted whole blood. The sample consisted of peripheral blood. The receptors stem from a man in his forties or fifties with primary liver carcinoma and hepatitis B virus infection.

Remarks on this clonotype: This could be a read error, since a much larger clone is one nucleotide away. The V call is TRBV11-2, the J call TRBJ1-2; 8 bases align to TRBD1. The CDR3 runs 16 residues. Germline-derived CDR1 and CDR2 are SGHAT and FQNNGV. In DNA, the CDR3 is TGTGCCGGCAGCCCCGCGGGCTCAGGGGGCGGCTATGGCTACACCTTC. This translates into CAGSPAGSGGGYGYTF.

As for this clonotype: A much larger clonotype is one base distant, so this may be a read error. As DNA, the CDR3 is TGTGCCAGGATCAAACAGGGGGCGCCTGGGGCCAACGTCCTGACTTTC. Encoded protein: CARIKQGAPGANVLTF. The rearrangement joins TRBV6-1 to TRBJ2-6; 9 bases agree with TRBD1. From germline, CDR1 is MNHNS and CDR2 SASEGT. The V segment lost 9 bases and the J segment 2 bases; nucleotides outside the gene matches: 8. The CDR3 spans 16 residues.

The V and J genes are TRBV2 and TRBJ1-6; D not certain. The CDR3 has 15 amino acids. V was trimmed by 3 bases and J by 8 bases, leaving 14 bases between them. The V gene's germline CDR1 is SNHLY and CDR2 FYNNEI. CDR3 residues: CASSDNTLGYSPLHF. The CDR3 DNA is TGTGCCAGCAGTGACAACACGTTGGGTTATTCACCCCTCCACTTT. Full variable domain (missing parts from reference TRBV2 and TRBJ1-6): EPEVTQTPSHQVTQMGQEVILRCVPISNHLYFYWYRQILGQKVEFLVSFYNNEISEKSEIFDDQFSVERPDGSNFTLKIRSTKLEDSAMYFCASSDNTLGYSPLHFGNGTRLTVT.

Worth noting for this clonotype: A much larger clone lies one base from this, so it may be a read error. The chain links TRBV4-3 to TRBJ2-2; D call uncertain. The V and J ends lost 0 bases and 9 bases respectively, with 20 bases between them. Germline V gene sequence: CDR1 LGHNA, CDR2 YSLEER. This CDR3 comprises 17 residues. The DNA for the CDR3 is TGCGCCAGCAGCCAAGATGTCGGCCTGGACGTTTCTAGGGAGCTGTTTTTT. Its protein is CASSQDVGLDVSRELFF.

V and J are TRBV11-2 and TRBJ2-6; maybe TRBD2 (5 bases). Germline CDR1 is SGHAT and CDR2 is FQNNGV. The V end was cut by 5 bases, the J end by 8 bases, with 16 bases between. The CDR3 is 15 amino acids. In nucleotides, the CDR3 is TGTGCCAGCAGCCAACGGTGCTCCGGGACCAACGTCCTGACTTTC. Translating gives CASSQRCSGTNVLTF.

Points on this clonotype: This may stem from a read error, because a much larger clone lies one nucleotide away. V is TRBV6-2 or TRBV6-3 and J is TRBJ2-3; D not certain. The CDR3 spans 12 residues. The V gene's germline CDR1 is MNHEY and CDR2 SVGEGT. CDR3 in DNA: TGTGCCAGCACGGAAAGCACATATACGCAGTATTTT. The encoded protein is CASTESTYTQYF.

About this clonotype: A much larger clone differs from this one at a single base, so this may be a read error. The chain uses TRBV6-6 and TRBJ2-3; a possible D gene is TRBD1 (5 bases). The CDR3 totals 15 residues. The germline V gene encodes CDR1 MNHNY and CDR2 SVGAGI (reference sequence). The CDR3 reads CATLGDSLSRDTQYF. Written as DNA, the CDR3 is TGTGCCACCTTGGGTGACAGCCTTAGCAGAGATACGCAGTATTTT.

With respect to this clonotype: This could be a read error, since a much larger clone is one nucleotide away. V gene TRBV29-1 combines with J gene TRBJ1-1, with D maybe TRBD1 (6 bases). From germline, CDR1 is SQVTM and CDR2 ANQGSEA. CDR3 length equals 13 residues. CDR3 residues: CSVEVGGRTETFF. DNA of the CDR3: TGCAGCGTTGAAGTAGGGGGTCGGACTGAAACTTTCTTT.